These 29 T cell receptor beta chains originate from one sample sequenced in a study of blood T cells in healthy people across ages. Alongside a J-beta primer mix, a sample-barcoded 5' primer served in a second PCR lasting about 7 to 12 cycles. Each CDR3 protein is one row after TCRdb ran MiXCR on the 5' RACE reads. The repertoire holds 600,000 or so distinct CDR3 sequences, with roughly 30% as singletons. Sequencing was done on a sample of blood. The origin of the receptors is a woman aged 80 or over in good health.

This clonotype occurred many times. This chain joins TRBV6-1 and TRBJ2-3, with D perhaps TRBD2 (5 bases). V shed 2 bases and J shed 0 bases, with 9 bases lying between them. Germline CDR1 and CDR2: MNHNS and SASEGT. The CDR3 consists of 15 residues. The CDR3 DNA follows: TGTGCCAGCAGTGAACGGGGAACTAGCACAGATACGCAGTATTTT. Amino acids: CASSERGTSTDTQYF.

This rearrangement joins TRBV30 to TRBJ2-1, with D possibly TRBD2 on 5 matching bases. The CDR3 consists of 15 residues. Germline V lookup: CDR1 GTSNPN, CDR2 SVGIG (reference sequence). The V end lost 3 bases, the J end lost 0 bases, and 12 bases lay between the germline ends. The CDR3 region is CAWRKSTSSYNEQFF. In DNA, the CDR3 is TGTGCCTGGAGGAAGAGTACTAGCTCCTACAATGAGCAGTTCTTC.

With respect to this clonotype: Given a much more abundant clone one base away, this may be a read error. The V gene is TRBV20-1, the J gene TRBJ1-4; D not certain. The CDR3 length is 17 residues. Germline V CDR1 and CDR2: DFQATT, SNEGSKA (reference sequence). V was pared by 3 bases and J by 6 bases, with 23 bases between. In DNA form, the CDR3 reads TGCAGTGCTAGGGCGGTGGGTTTGGGTTCGGTAGATGAAAAACTGTTTTTT. Protein product: CSARAVGLGSVDEKLFF.

The rearrangement uses TRBV5-1 and TRBJ1-5; TRBD1 is a possible D gene (5 bases). V gave up 4 bases and J gave up 6 bases, with 14 bases separating them. Germline V gene sequence: CDR1 SGHRS, CDR2 YFSETQ. This CDR3 comprises 14 residues. CDR3: CASSPGGTSQPQHF. CDR3 DNA: TGCGCCAGCAGCCCCGGGGGGACCTCTCAGCCCCAGCATTTT.

This clonotype was seen more than once but under ten times. The gene calls are TRBV30 and TRBJ1-1; D possibly corresponds to TRBD1 (6 bases). This CDR3 is built from 15 residues. Per the germline V gene, CDR1 is GTSNPN and CDR2 is SVGIG (reference sequence). The V end was cut by 0 bases, the J end by 5 bases, with 16 bases between. CDR3 in amino acids: CAWSVRAQGKTEAFF. CDR3 nucleotides: TGTGCCTGGAGTGTACGGGCACAGGGAAAGACTGAAGCTTTCTTT. The variable domain in full, completed from reference TRBV30 and TRBJ1-1, reads SQTIHQWPATLVQPVGSPLSLECTVEGTSNPNLYWYRQAAGRGLQLLFYSVGIGQISSEVPQNLSASRPQDRQFILSSKKLLLSDSGFYLCAWSVRAQGKTEAFFGQGTRLTVV.

V usage is TRBV7-9 and J usage is TRBJ2-5; TRBD1 aligns across 7 bases. The CDR3 extends over 15 amino acids. The J segment lost 5 bases and the V segment lost 6 bases, leaving 12 bases of the junction unmatched. Germline lookup yields CDR1 SEHNR and CDR2 FQNEAQ (reference sequence). CDR3 region: CASSDRTGVGETQYF. In nucleotides, the CDR3 is TGTGCCAGCAGTGACCGCACAGGGGTTGGGGAGACCCAGTACTTC.

This clonotype occurred many times. The chain carries TRBV30 and TRBJ2-7; a possible D gene is TRBD2 (5 bases). Deletions cut 0 bases from V and 6 bases from J, with 9 bases between. The CDR3 runs 12 residues. Germline CDR1 reads GTSNPN; CDR2 reads SVGIG (reference sequence). CDR3 residues: CAWSVREGEQYF. The CDR3 DNA reads as TGTGCCTGGAGTGTAAGAGAGGGCGAGCAGTACTTC.

In regard to this clonotype: A clone one base away is much larger, so this may be a read error. This sequence joins TRBV5-5 and TRBJ2-7; D might be TRBD1 (5 bases). The CDR3 is 15 amino acids. The germline V gene encodes CDR1 SGHKS and CDR2 YYEKEE (reference sequence). The CDR3 loop reads CASSLPGQATYERYF. The CDR3 DNA is TGTGCCAGCAGCCTGCCAGGGCAGGCAACCTACGAGCGGTACTTC.

A note on this clonotype: Being one base from a much bigger clone, this may be a read error. The V and J genes are TRBV19 and TRBJ2-1, with D perhaps matching TRBD1 (5 bases). The V gene's germline CDR1 is LNHDA and CDR2 SQIVND (reference sequence). The CDR3 has 16 residues. The CDR3 coding sequence is TGTGCCAGTAGTGGGGATTCAAGGGGATCCTGCAATGAGCAGTTCTTC. Its protein is CASSGDSRGSCNEQFF. The full variable domain, completed using reference TRBV19 and TRBJ2-1, is DGGITQSPKYLFRKEGQNVTLSCEQNLNHDAMYWYRQDPGQGLRLIYYSQIVNDFQKGDIAEGYSVSREKKESFPLTVTSAQKNPTAFYLCASSGDSRGSCNEQFFGPGTRLTVL.

This clonotype was counted at least ten times. V gene TRBV10-3 combines with J gene TRBJ1-6; 8 nucleotides align to TRBD1. Germline V lookup: CDR1 ENHRY, CDR2 SYGVKD. This CDR3 has 16 amino acids. V lost 2 bases, J lost 9 bases, and 9 bases stayed unmatched. The CDR3 loop is CAISERTGSISSPLHF. CDR3 nucleotide sequence: TGTGCCATCAGTGAGCGGACAGGGTCCATAAGTTCACCCCTCCACTTT.

The rearrangement uses TRBV29-1 and TRBJ1-2; D is perhaps TRBD1 (6 bases). Germline V gene data show CDR1 as SQVTM and CDR2 as ANQGSEA. CDR3 length: 13 amino acids. The V end was cut by 0 bases, the J end by 8 bases, with 13 bases between. The chain's CDR3 is CSVEEGAPRGYTF. The CDR3 DNA is TGCAGCGTTGAAGAGGGGGCCCCTAGGGGCTACACCTTC.

The chain links TRBV12-3 or TRBV12-4 to TRBJ2-3; TRBD2 might be the D (6 bases). The CDR3 is made up of 15 amino acids. Trimming took 5 bases from V and 3 from J, leaving 15 bases between them. CDR3 DNA sequence: TGTGCCAGCAGTCTCCAGCGGGTGGGTACAGATACGCAGTATTTT. The encoded protein is CASSLQRVGTDTQYF.

This clonotype has only a few counts. The V and J genes are TRBV19 and TRBJ1-5; no firm D call. The CDR3 contains 16 residues. Germline assignment: CDR1 LNHDA and CDR2 SQIVND (reference sequence). Trimming pared 7 bases from V and 5 bases from J, leaving 21 bases between. The CDR3 spells CASTPGGSSPYQPQHF. The CDR3 DNA reads as TGTGCCAGTACCCCCGGTGGGTCATCCCCCTATCAGCCCCAGCATTTT.

This clonotype was seen just once. The CDR3 does not end in the conserved phenylalanine or tryptophan, so this is likely a read error. V and J are TRBV7-2 and TRBJ2-5; 7 bases agree with TRBD2. The CDR3 has 15 residues. V shed 5 bases and J 5 bases; nucleotides not matched to a gene: 11. Germline V lookup: CDR1 SGHTA, CDR2 FQGNSA. The CDR3 coding sequence is TGTGCCAGCAGCGGAGGTTACGGGGGGAAGGAGACCCAGTACGTC. It yields the protein CASSGGYGGKETQYV.

This clonotype occurred a few times. The chain uses TRBV2 and TRBJ2-1, with 12 bases lining up with TRBD2. Germline CDR1 is SNHLY and CDR2 is FYNNEI. The CDR3 runs 15 residues. The V gene end was trimmed by 6 bases and the J gene end by 6 bases; junction bases not matched to a gene: 6. Here the CDR3 reads CASRVLAGGRNEQFF. CDR3 in DNA: TGTGCCAGCAGAGTACTAGCGGGGGGACGCAATGAGCAGTTCTTC.

This clonotype was recorded many times. The chain joins TRBV20-1 to TRBJ2-5, with 11 bases matching TRBD2. The CDR3 has 14 amino acids. Per germline, CDR1 DFQATT and CDR2 SNEGSKA (reference sequence). V was clipped by 5 bases and J by 2 bases; unmatched bases: 4. Here the CDR3 reads CSAVRLAGQETQYF. The CDR3 nucleotides read TGCAGTGCTGTCAGACTAGCGGGGCAAGAGACCCAGTACTTC.

This clonotype was seen more than once but under ten times. The V and J genes are TRBV20-1 and TRBJ1-5, with D perhaps TRBD1 (5 bases). The CDR3 covers 14 residues. The ends were cut back, 5 bases at V and 5 bases at J, with 16 bases in the middle. Germline CDR1 and CDR2: DFQATT and SNEGSKA (reference sequence). In nucleotides, the CDR3 is TGCAGTGCTGGAATCGGGGGAGTCGATCAGCCCCAGCATTTT. This gives the protein CSAGIGGVDQPQHF.

The V call is TRBV28, the J call TRBJ1-1, with 7 bases that match TRBD1. CDR3 length equals 12 residues. Germline V lookup: CDR1 MDHEN, CDR2 SYDVKM. The V and J ends lost 10 bases and 4 bases, in that order; junction bases with no gene match: 6. The CDR3 DNA is TGTGCCACCCGGACAGGTCCCACTGAAGCTTTCTTT. This sequence encodes CATRTGPTEAFF.

This clonotype was seen only a few times. A much larger clonotype is one base distant, so this may be a read error. V is TRBV6-2 or TRBV6-3 and J is TRBJ2-5; 11 positions match TRBD2. The V segment lost 1 base and the J segment 11 bases; nucleotides outside the gene matches: 12. Germline V CDR1 and CDR2: MNHEY, SVGEGT. The CDR3 is 16 residues long. The CDR3 nucleotides read TGTGCCAGCAGTTACTGGGGTAGCGGGGGGGCCGATGAGCAGTACTTC. It translates to CASSYWGSGGADEQYF.

This clonotype has more than one count but fewer than ten. Possible read error: a much larger clone is one base away. The chain has TRBV7-2 and TRBJ2-7; TRBD1 matches 7 bases. Looked up from germline, CDR1 is SGHTA and CDR2 is FQGNSA. The V gene end was trimmed by 5 bases and the J gene end by 3 bases; junction bases not matched to a gene: 10. The CDR3 is made up of 15 amino acids. CDR3 residues: CASSPREGGCYEQYF. CDR3 DNA sequence: TGTGCCAGCAGCCCCCGGGAAGGGGGCTGCTACGAGCAGTACTTC.

This clonotype has ten or more counts. This chain joins TRBV7-6 and TRBJ2-5; unclear D gene. V was shortened by 5 bases and J by 0 bases, with 13 bases between the two germline ends. Germline V gene sequence: CDR1 SGHVS, CDR2 FNYEAQ. The CDR3 contains 15 residues. CDR3 region: CASSPNRLHQETQYF. The CDR3 DNA follows: TGTGCCAGCAGCCCCAATCGACTGCACCAAGAGACCCAGTACTTC.

This clonotype was detected a few times. Since a much larger clone is just one base distant, this may be a read error. The chain couples TRBV5-1 to TRBJ2-5; TRBD2 might be the D (7 bases). The germline V gene has CDR1 SGHRS and CDR2 YFSETQ. V was clipped by 0 bases and J by 11 bases, with 17 bases between them. The CDR3 runs 14 residues. The CDR3 nucleotides are TGCGCCAGCAGCTTGGATACAGGGACTAATGAGCAGTACTTC. Translated: CASSLDTGTNEQYF. The complete variable domain, with remaining parts taken from reference TRBV5-1 and TRBJ2-5, reads KAGVTQTPRYLIKTRGQQVTLSCSPISGHRSVSWYQQTPGQGLQFLFEYFSETQRNKGNFPGRFSGRQFSNSRSEMNVSTLELGDSALYLCASSLDTGTNEQYFGPGTRLLVL.

This chain connects TRBV3-1 to TRBJ2-2, with D possibly being TRBD1 (5 bases). The V gene lost 3 bases and the J gene lost 6 bases, with 8 bases spanning the gap. Germline assignment: CDR1 LGHDT and CDR2 YNNKEL (reference sequence). CDR3 length equals 13 residues. In nucleotides, the CDR3 is TGTGCCAGCAGCCAGGGGCAGGCCGGGGAGCTGTTTTTT. It translates to CASSQGQAGELFF.

This clonotype has a count of ten or more. This chain connects TRBV7-2 to TRBJ1-2, with D possibly matching TRBD1 (5 bases). The V end was cut by 5 bases, the J end by 3 bases, with 13 bases between. CDR1 is SGHTA and CDR2 is FQGNSA in the germline V gene. CDR3 size: 14 residues. CDR3 amino acids: CASSPPGGYYGYTF. Written as DNA, the CDR3 is TGTGCCAGCAGCCCCCCTGGGGGGTACTATGGCTACACCTTC.

There are many counts of this clonotype. V and J are TRBV20-1 and TRBJ2-3, with D possibly matching TRBD2 (6 bases). CDR3 size: 13 residues. V shed 3 bases and J shed 2 bases, with 9 bases lying between them. Germline V lookup: CDR1 DFQATT, CDR2 SNEGSKA (reference sequence). The chain's CDR3 is CSARIAVTDTQYF. The CDR3, as DNA: TGCAGTGCTAGGATAGCGGTCACAGATACGCAGTATTTT.

This clonotype was seen a few times. This rearrangement joins TRBV19 to TRBJ1-6, with unresolved D. This CDR3 spans 14 amino acids. Trimming removed 3 bases from V and 7 bases from J, with 10 bases in between. Germline V lookup: CDR1 LNHDA, CDR2 SQIVND (reference sequence). Here the CDR3 DNA reads TGTGCCAGTAGTATTCGGGCAGAAAATTCACCCCTCCACTTT. It yields the protein CASSIRAENSPLHF.

This chain uses TRBV28 with TRBJ1-5; the D gene is possibly TRBD1 (6 bases). Trimming cost V 2 bases and J 1 base, with 18 bases left between them. CDR1 MDHEN and CDR2 SYDVKM come from the germline V gene. The length of the CDR3 is 18 residues. Here the CDR3 DNA reads TGTGCCAGCAGTTTAGTATCAGGGGCGGTCCCGAGCAATCAGCCCCAGCATTTT. Its translation: CASSLVSGAVPSNQPQHF.

Notes on this clonotype: Relative to the germline gene, one junction end is altered; a read error may explain this. The chain has TRBV30 and TRBJ2-6; 7 nucleotides match TRBD2. This CDR3 has 16 amino acids. Germline lookup yields CDR1 GTSNPN and CDR2 SVGIG (reference sequence). The CDR3, as DNA: TGCGCCTGGAGTGGGGGGGGGATGACTGGGGCCAACGTCCTGACTTTC. Amino acids: CAWSGGGMTGANVLTF.

The CDR3 spells CASSLGSGASSPLHF. The CDR3 DNA is TGTGCCAGCAGCTTGGGGTCAGGGGCCAGTTCACCCCTCCACTTT. The rearrangement joins TRBV5-5 to TRBJ1-6, with D perhaps matching TRBD1 (6 bases). CDR1 is SGHKS, CDR2 YYEKEE, per germline (reference sequence). V was shortened by 0 bases and J by 9 bases, with 13 bases between the two germline ends. The CDR3 length is 15 residues.